This note documents a single T cell receptor beta chain sequence. Its antigen is currently unknown. The data were obtained in a study of OX40 agonist ivuxolimab in advanced cancers. Study as a whole: Administration of intravenous ivuxolimab to patients occurred every 2 weeks at 0.01 to 10 mg/kg.

Study observations and caveats: Both blood CD4+ and CD8+ T cells showed clonal growth by week 6 at 0.1 to 3.0 mg/kg. The study found among the lowest clonal expansion in partial responders at 0.1-3.0 mg/kg. Average numbers of expanded clones were greater in CD8+ T cells than in CD4+.

Germline V lookup: CDR1 SGHDN, CDR2 FVKESK. The V gene lost 4 bases and the J gene lost 3 bases, with 10 bases spanning the gap. The CDR3 length is 13 residues. Data came from immunoSEQ multiplex PCR; TCRdb stores just in-frame clones and leaves some out. The table includes fewer than 85,000 clones, 65% to 90% detected once. This specimen consisted of CD4+ or CD8+ T cells sorted from blood, obtained in a trial of the OX40 agonist ivuxolimab. The chain recombines TRBV14 with TRBJ2-7; D perhaps matches TRBD2 (6 bases). This clonotype was sampled from an adult with an advanced solid tumor such as melanoma, head and neck, liver or kidney cancer. CDR3 loop: CASSRDGGYEQYF. The CDR3 bases are TGTGCCAGCAGCCGAGACGGGGGCTACGAGCAGTACTTC.